This paragraph reports one TCR beta chain. CFSE-labeled responder cells (200,000) were plated with 200,000 irradiated, violet-dye-labeled stimulator cells. This record comes from a study of graft-versus-host responses after intestinal transplantation. Study information: All recipients got anti-thymocyte globulin induction, then tacrolimus and steroids for about 3 years.

Sequenced by immunoSEQ multiplex PCR; TCRdb stores in-frame clones only, minus some. The profile shows tens of thousands of clones, roughly 41% of them singletons. V was cut by 0 bases and J by 5 bases, with 8 bases left in between. The germline V gene has CDR1 SGDLS and CDR2 YYNGEE. The CDR3 loop spans 13 amino acids. This material consisted of alloreactive CD8+ T cells from a mixed lymphocyte reaction culture, taken before intestinal transplant. The subset: CFSE-low proliferating T cells sorted from roughly six-day pre-transplant mixed lymphocyte reaction (GvH or HvG direction). V and J are TRBV9 and TRBJ1-2; TRBD1 might be the D (5 bases). The clonotype originates from a human patient who received an intestinal transplant. CDR3 in amino acids: CASSVGGGYGYTF. The CDR3 DNA reads TGTGCCAGCAGCGTAGGGGGGGGATATGGCTACACCTTC.